Sequencing of this T cell receptor beta chain was carried out in a study of post-analysis software for immune sequencing data. Unique molecular identifiers were present in the TCR beta cDNA libraries. Each CDR3 protein is one row after TCRdb ran MiXCR on the PCR reads. The sample lists 400,000 to 500,000 distinct CDR3 sequences, approximately 38% occurring once. This receptor was taken from a girl aged 2-10 years with multiple sclerosis. What was sequenced was blood.

The CDR3 loop is CASSISGRSTDTQYF. CDR3 sequence (DNA): TGTGCCAGCAGCATTAGCGGGAGAAGCACAGATACGCAGTATTTT. V and J are TRBV7-3 and TRBJ2-3; 9 bases fit TRBD2. V lost 5 bases to trimming and J lost 0 bases; unmatched junction nucleotides: 3. From germline, CDR1 is SGHTA and CDR2 FQGTGA. This CDR3 is 15 amino acids long.